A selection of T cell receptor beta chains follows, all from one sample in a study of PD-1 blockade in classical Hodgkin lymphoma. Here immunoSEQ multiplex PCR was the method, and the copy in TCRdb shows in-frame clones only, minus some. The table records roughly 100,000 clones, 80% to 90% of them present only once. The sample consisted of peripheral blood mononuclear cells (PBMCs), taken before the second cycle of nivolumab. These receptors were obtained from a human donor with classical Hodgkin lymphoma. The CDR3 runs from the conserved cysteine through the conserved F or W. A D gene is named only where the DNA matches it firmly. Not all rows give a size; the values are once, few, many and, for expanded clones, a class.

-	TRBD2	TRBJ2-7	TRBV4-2	TGTGCCAGCAGCCAAGGAGCGGGGCAGGTTCTCTCCTACGAGCAGTACTTC	CASSQGAGQVLSYEQYF
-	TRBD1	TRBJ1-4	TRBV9	TGTGCCAGCAGCGTAGGAGACAGGGGAATCGACGTAGGTGAAAAACTGTTTTTT	CASSVGDRGIDVGEKLFF
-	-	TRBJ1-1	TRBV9	TGTGCCAGCAGCGTAGATGTTGGACGGGGGTCGAACACTGAAGCTTTCTTT	CASSVDVGRGSNTEAFF
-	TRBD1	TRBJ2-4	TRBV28	TGTGCCAGCAGTATGAACAGGGGACCCAAAAACATTCAGTACTTC	CASSMNRGPKNIQYF
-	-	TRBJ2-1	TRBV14	TGTGCCAGCAGCCAAGCAATCCAGCAGGTTGAGCAGTTCTTC	CASSQAIQQVEQFF
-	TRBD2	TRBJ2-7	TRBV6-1	TGTGCCAGCAGTGAGAGACTAGCGGGGATCTCCTACGAGCAGTACTTC	CASSERLAGISYEQYF
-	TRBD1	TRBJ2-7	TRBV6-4	TGTGCCAGCAGTGACACAATCCGGGACAGGGGCCCTCCTACGACTTCCTACGAGCAGTACTTC	CASSDTIRDRGPPTTSYEQYF
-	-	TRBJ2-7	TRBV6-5	TGTGCCAGCACCCCAGGTAGAGGTTACGAGCAGTACTTC	CASTPGRGYEQYF
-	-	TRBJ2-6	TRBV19	TGTGCCAGTATTCAGGGATGGGCTGGGGCCAACGTCCTGACTTTC	CASIQGWAGANVLTF
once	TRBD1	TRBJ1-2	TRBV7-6	TGTGCCAGCAGCTTAGAAATGGAGACAGGGGCGGGGCGGCGCTATGGCTACACCTTC	CASSLEMETGAGRRYGYTF
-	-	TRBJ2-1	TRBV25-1	TGTGCCAGCAGTGAGCAGGGTCCCAATGAGCAGTTCTTC	CASSEQGPNEQFF
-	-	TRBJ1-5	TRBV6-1	TGTGCCAGCAGTGAAGCGAGAGGAGCTCAGCCCCAGCATTTT	CASSEARGAQPQHF
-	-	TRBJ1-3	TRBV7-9	TGTGCCAGCAGACCGGGATTTTCAAGGGGAAACACCATATATTTT	CASRPGFSRGNTIYF
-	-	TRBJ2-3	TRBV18	TGTGCCAGCTCATGGGACCAGGATACGCAGTATTTT	CASSWDQDTQYF
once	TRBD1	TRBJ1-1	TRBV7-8	TGTGCCAGCAGCTTAGGGACAGGGCGAAGCACTGAAGCTTTCTTT	CASSLGTGRSTEAFF
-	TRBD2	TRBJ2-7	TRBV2	TGTGCCAGCGACGGGACTAGCATCTCCTACGAGCAGTACTTC	CASDGTSISYEQYF
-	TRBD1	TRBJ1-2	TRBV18	TGTGCCAGCTCACGACAGGGGGAAAATGGCTACACCTTC	CASSRQGENGYTF
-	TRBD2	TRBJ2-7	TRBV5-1	TGCGCCAGCAGCATCCGGGACTACTCCTACGAGCAGTACTTC	CASSIRDYSYEQYF
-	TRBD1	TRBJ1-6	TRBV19	TGTGCCAGTGGGTTACAGGGGGATTCACCCCTCCACTTT	CASGLQGDSPLHF
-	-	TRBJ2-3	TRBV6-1	TGTGCCAGCAGTGGACGAGGGGGTTCTAGCACAGATACGCAGTATTTT	CASSGRGGSSTDTQYF
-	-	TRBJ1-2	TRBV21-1	TGTGCCAGCAGCAGTCGACAGTCTCTGGATGGCTACACCTTC	CASSSRQSLDGYTF
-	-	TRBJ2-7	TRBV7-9	TGTGCCAGCAGCTTAAAGGCAGGGGCCTCCTACGAGCAGTACTTC	CASSLKAGASYEQYF
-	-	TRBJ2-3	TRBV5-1	TGCGCCAGCAGCTTGGAGGGTGGCACAGATACGCAGTATTTT	CASSLEGGTDTQYF
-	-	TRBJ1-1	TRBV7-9	TGTGCCAGCACCCTTCAATCACTGAACACTGAAGCTTTCTTT	CASTLQSLNTEAFF
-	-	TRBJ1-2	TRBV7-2	TGTGCCAGCAGTTATAGACGGGGAGAAGGCTACACCTTC	CASSYRRGEGYTF
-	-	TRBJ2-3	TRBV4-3	TGCGCCAGCAGCCAAGACAGGGCGGGCACAGATACGCAGTATTTT	CASSQDRAGTDTQYF
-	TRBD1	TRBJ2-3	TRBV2	TGTGCCACCGACAGGGGCGGGAGCACAGATACGCAGTATTTT	CATDRGGSTDTQYF
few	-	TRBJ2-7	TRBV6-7	TGTGCCAGCAGTTCCGGCCCCTTAGGGGAGCAGTACTTC	CASSSGPLGEQYF
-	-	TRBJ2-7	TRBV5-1	TGCGCCAGCAGCCCAAGGGGGGACGGGTTTTCCTACGAGCAGTACTTC	CASSPRGDGFSYEQYF
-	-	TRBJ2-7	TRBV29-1	TGCAGCGTTCAGTTCGGGTCCAGGGCAGGCTACGAGCAGTACTTC	CSVQFGSRAGYEQYF
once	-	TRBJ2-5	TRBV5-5	TGTGCCAGCGCTACGTGGGGCTCCCAAGAGACCCAGTACTTC	CASATWGSQETQYF
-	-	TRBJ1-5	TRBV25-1	TGTGCCAGCAGTGAATCCGGGGCCCATTATCAGCCCCAGCATTTT	CASSESGAHYQPQHF
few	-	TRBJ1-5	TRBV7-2	TGTGCCAGCAGTGGAGCGTGGGATCAGCCCCAGCATTTT	CASSGAWDQPQHF
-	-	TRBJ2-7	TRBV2	TGTGCCAGCAGTGCCCGGGGAGCCTACGAGCAGTACTTC	CASSARGAYEQYF
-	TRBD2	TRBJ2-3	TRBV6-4	TGTGCCAGCAGTGTCTTTTTCCCGGCGGGGGGGCGGGCAGATACGCAGTATTTT	CASSVFFPAGGRADTQYF
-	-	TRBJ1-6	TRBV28	TGTGCCAGCAAATTGGGGAGCTCCTATAATTCACCCCTCCACTTT	CASKLGSSYNSPLHF
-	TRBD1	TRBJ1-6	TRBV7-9	TGTGCCAGCAGCTCCGGACAGGGGGATTCACCCCTCCACTTT	CASSSGQGDSPLHF
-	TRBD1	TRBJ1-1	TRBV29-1	TGCAGCGCGGCACAGGGGGAGATCACTGAAGCTTTCTTT	CSAAQGEITEAFF
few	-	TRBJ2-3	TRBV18	TGTGCCAGCTCACGGGGGTCGGGAGATACGCAGTATTTT	CASSRGSGDTQYF
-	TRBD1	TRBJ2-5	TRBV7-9	TGTGCCAGCAGCTTAGACGGCAGGGGGCGGGAGACCCAGTACTTC	CASSLDGRGRETQYF
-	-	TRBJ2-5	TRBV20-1	TGCAGTGCTAGTGATTGGACCCAGTACTTC	CSASDWTQYF